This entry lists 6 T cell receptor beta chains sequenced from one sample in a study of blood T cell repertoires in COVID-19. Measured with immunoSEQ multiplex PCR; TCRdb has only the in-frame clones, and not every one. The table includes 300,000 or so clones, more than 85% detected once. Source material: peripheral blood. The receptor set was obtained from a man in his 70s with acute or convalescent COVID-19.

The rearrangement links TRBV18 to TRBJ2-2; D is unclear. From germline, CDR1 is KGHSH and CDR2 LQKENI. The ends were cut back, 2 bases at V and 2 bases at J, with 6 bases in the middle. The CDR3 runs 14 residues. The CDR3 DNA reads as TGTGCCAGCTCACCAGGGCCCAACACCGGGGAGCTGTTTTTT. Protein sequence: CASSPGPNTGELFF. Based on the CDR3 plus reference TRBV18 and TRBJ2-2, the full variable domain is NAGVMQNPRHLVRRRGQEARLRCSPMKGHSHVYWYRQLPEEGLKFMVYLQKENIIDESGMPKERFSAEFPKEGPSILRIQQVVRGDSAAYFCASSPGPNTGELFFGEGSRLTVL.

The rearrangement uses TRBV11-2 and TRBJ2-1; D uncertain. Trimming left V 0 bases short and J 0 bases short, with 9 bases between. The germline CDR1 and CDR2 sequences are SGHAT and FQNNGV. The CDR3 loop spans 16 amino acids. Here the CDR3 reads CASSLEADSSYNEQFF. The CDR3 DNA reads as TGTGCCAGCAGCTTAGAGGCGGATAGCTCCTACAATGAGCAGTTCTTC.

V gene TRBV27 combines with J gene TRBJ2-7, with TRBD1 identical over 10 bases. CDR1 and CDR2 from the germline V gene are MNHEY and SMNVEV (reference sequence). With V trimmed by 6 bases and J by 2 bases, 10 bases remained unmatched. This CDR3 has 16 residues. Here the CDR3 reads CASRARGQGFPYEQYF. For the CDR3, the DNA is TGTGCCAGCAGGGCCCGGGGACAGGGGTTTCCCTACGAGCAGTACTTC.

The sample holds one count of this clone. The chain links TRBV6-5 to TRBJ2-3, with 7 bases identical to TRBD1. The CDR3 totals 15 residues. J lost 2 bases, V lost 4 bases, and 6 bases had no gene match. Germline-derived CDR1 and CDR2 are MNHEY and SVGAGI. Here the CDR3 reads CASSLTGTLTDTQYF. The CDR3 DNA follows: TGTGCCAGCAGTTTGACAGGGACCCTCACAGATACGCAGTATTTT.

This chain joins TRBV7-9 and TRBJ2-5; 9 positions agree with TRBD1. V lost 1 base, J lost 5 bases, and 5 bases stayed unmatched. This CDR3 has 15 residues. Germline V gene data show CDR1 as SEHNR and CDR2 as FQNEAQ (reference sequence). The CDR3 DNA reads TGTGCCAGCAGCTTAGTCGGGGACAGGGATGAGACCCAGTACTTC. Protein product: CASSLVGDRDETQYF. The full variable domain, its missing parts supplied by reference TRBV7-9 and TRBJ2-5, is DTGVSQNPRHKITKRGQNVTFRCDPISEHNRLYWYRQTLGQGPEFLTYFQNEAQLEKSRLLSDRFSAERPKGSFSTLEIQRTEQGDSAMYLCASSLVGDRDETQYFGPGTRLLVL.

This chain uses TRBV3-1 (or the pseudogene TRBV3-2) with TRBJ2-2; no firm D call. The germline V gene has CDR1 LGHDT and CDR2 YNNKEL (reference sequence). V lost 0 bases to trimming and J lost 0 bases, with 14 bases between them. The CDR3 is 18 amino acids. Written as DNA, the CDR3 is TGTGCCAGCAGCCAAGACGGAGATGAGAACGCGAACACCGGGGAGCTGTTTTTT. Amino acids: CASSQDGDENANTGELFF.